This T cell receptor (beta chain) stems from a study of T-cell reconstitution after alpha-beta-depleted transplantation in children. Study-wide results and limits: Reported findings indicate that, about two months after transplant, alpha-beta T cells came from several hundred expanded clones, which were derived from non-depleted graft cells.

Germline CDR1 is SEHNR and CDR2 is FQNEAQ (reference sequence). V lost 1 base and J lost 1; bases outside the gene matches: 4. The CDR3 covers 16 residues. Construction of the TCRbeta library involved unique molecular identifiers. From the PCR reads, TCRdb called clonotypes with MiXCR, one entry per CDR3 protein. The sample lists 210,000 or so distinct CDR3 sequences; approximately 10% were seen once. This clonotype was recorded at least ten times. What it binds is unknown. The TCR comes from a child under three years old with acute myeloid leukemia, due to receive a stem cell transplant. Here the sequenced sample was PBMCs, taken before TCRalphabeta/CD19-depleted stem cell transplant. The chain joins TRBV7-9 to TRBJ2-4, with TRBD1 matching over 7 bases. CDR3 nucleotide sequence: TGTGCCAGCAGCTTAGGACAGGGATGGGCCAAAAACATTCAGTACTTC. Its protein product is CASSLGQGWAKNIQYF.